The 30 T cell receptor beta chains given below trace back to one sample, sequenced in a study of blood T cells in healthy people across ages. A J-beta primer mix and a sample-barcoded 5' primer were used in a second PCR of roughly 6 to 12 cycles. In TCRdb, the 5' RACE reads were re-called with MiXCR into one record per CDR3 protein. This sample has 900,000 to 950,000 distinct CDR3 sequences, with roughly 29% found just once. This sample was also put to use in a study of T cells of mothers and their children.

Sequenced input: blood. These receptors were obtained from a woman between 40 and 55 years old in good health.

Remarks on this clonotype: Compared with germline, one end of the junction differs, possibly owing to a read error. CDR3 residues: CASSYSGSRGPTTDTQDF. The CDR3 DNA reads TGTGCCAGCAGTTACTCAGGTAGTCGGGGTCCTACCACAGATACGCAGGATTTT. V usage is TRBV6-5 and J usage is TRBJ2-3; D might be TRBD2 (5 bases). Germline V CDR1 and CDR2: MNHEY, SVGAGI. The CDR3 covers 18 residues.

In its sample, this clonotype was seen a few times. This chain links TRBV27 with TRBJ2-6, with D perhaps TRBD1 (5 bases). The V gene lost 6 bases and the J gene lost 0 bases, with 24 bases spanning the gap. CDR3 length: 20 amino acids. The germline gives CDR1 MNHEY, CDR2 SMNVEV (reference sequence). CDR3 amino acids: CASSPSPRTLHLSGANVLTF. The DNA of the CDR3 is TGTGCCAGCAGCCCCAGTCCCCGGACACTCCACCTCTCTGGGGCCAACGTCCTGACTTTC.

To note about this clonotype: At one boundary the junction diverges from the germline segment, which might be a read error. CDR3 coding DNA: TGTGCCGGCAGCTTAGTCGTCGGGGGAAGTGATGGCTACACCTTC. This translates into CAGSLVVGGSDGYTF. The chain employs TRBV7-9 and TRBJ1-2; maybe TRBD1 (5 bases). The CDR3 is made up of 15 amino acids. CDR1 and CDR2 from the germline V gene are SEHNR and FQNEAQ (reference sequence).

This clonotype appeared many times. The V and J genes are TRBV6-4 and TRBJ2-1, with TRBD1 as a possible D gene (8 bases). Germline V gene sequence: CDR1 MRHNA, CDR2 SNTAGT. The V end lost 6 bases, the J end lost 9 bases, and 15 bases lay between the germline ends. The CDR3 is 13 residues long. In DNA form, the CDR3 reads TGTGCCAGCAGCCCGGACAGGGAGGGTGAGCAGTTCTTC. Amino acids: CASSPDREGEQFF.

This clonotype has a count of ten or more. This sequence joins TRBV29-1 and TRBJ2-7, with 9 bases identical to TRBD1. The CDR3 spans 14 residues. Germline values: CDR1 SQVTM, CDR2 ANQGSEA. Trimming removed 6 bases from V and 4 bases from J; junction bases left unmatched: 10. The CDR3 DNA is TGCAGCGTATCCCTCGGGACAGGGATGTACGAGCAGTACTTC. It specifies CSVSLGTGMYEQYF.

This clonotype was seen many times. V is TRBV14 and J is TRBJ2-5, with TRBD2 as a possible D gene (5 bases). V was shortened by 1 base and J by 2 bases, with 14 bases between the two germline ends. Germline V CDR1 and CDR2: SGHDN, FVKESK. The CDR3 spans 16 residues. CDR3 DNA sequence: TGTGCCAGCAGCCAAGGACTCCTAGCAACACAAGAGACCCAGTACTTC. Amino acids: CASSQGLLATQETQYF.

This clonotype was observed many times. This CDR3 is CASSFTGLRETQYF. The CDR3 DNA reads as TGTGCCAGCAGCTTCACAGGGTTAAGGGAGACCCAGTACTTC. This chain links TRBV5-5 with TRBJ2-5; tentatively, D is TRBD1 (6 bases). Trimming stripped 2 bases from V and 5 bases from J, with 13 bases between. The CDR3 loop spans 14 amino acids. Germline V lookup: CDR1 SGHKS, CDR2 YYEKEE (reference sequence). Supplemented by reference TRBV5-5 and TRBJ2-5, the full variable domain reads DAGVTQSPTHLIKTRGQQVTLRCSPISGHKSVSWYQQVLGQGPQFIFQYYEKEERGRGNFPDRFSARQFPNYSSELNVNALLLGDSALYLCASSFTGLRETQYFGPGTRLLVL.

The rearrangement joins TRBV4-2 to TRBJ1-2; perhaps TRBD1 as D (5 bases). In germline, CDR1 is LGHNA, CDR2 YNFKEQ. The V and J ends lost 4 bases and 3 bases respectively, with 12 bases between them. The CDR3 consists of 14 residues. CDR3 protein: CASSLGPGDYGYTF. Here the CDR3 DNA reads TGTGCCAGCAGCCTGGGACCAGGCGACTATGGCTACACCTTC.

At least ten counts were recorded for this clonotype. V gene TRBV28 combines with J gene TRBJ2-1; 8 bases match TRBD1. V was pared by 5 bases and J by 0 bases, with 6 bases of the junction left unmatched. Germline CDR1 reads MDHEN; CDR2 reads SYDVKM. This CDR3 comprises 16 residues. The CDR3 bases are TGTGCCAGCAGTAACCGGGACAGGCGCTCCTACAATGAGCAGTTCTTC. This translates into CASSNRDRRSYNEQFF.

This clonotype was recorded many times. This chain connects TRBV4-1 to TRBJ1-2; a possible D gene is TRBD1 (6 bases). The CDR3 covers 14 residues. Germline CDR1 is MGHRA and CDR2 is YSYEKL. With 3 bases removed from V and 4 bases from J, the gap between germline ends came to 12 bases. Here the CDR3 reads CASSHEQGTYGYTF. The CDR3 coding sequence is TGCGCCAGCAGCCATGAACAGGGCACCTATGGCTACACCTTC.

The J gene is TRBJ1-5, the V gene TRBV7-2; no definite D call. The CDR3 extends over 16 amino acids. In germline, CDR1 is SGHTA, CDR2 FQGNSA. The V end was cut by 2 bases, the J end by 2 bases, with 13 bases between. The CDR3 sequence is CASSLRPGEGNQPQHF. The CDR3 coding sequence is TGTGCCAGCAGCTTAAGGCCCGGGGAAGGCAATCAGCCCCAGCATTTT.

The chain carries TRBV7-2 and TRBJ2-2; D might be TRBD2 (7 bases). This CDR3 region has 15 residues. V lost 7 bases and J lost 4, with 16 bases in between. CDR1 SGHTA and CDR2 FQGNSA come from the germline V gene. CDR3 sequence reads: CASTPGGRGTGELFF. The CDR3 nucleotides read TGTGCCAGCACCCCGGGGGGCCGGGGCACCGGGGAGCTGTTTTTT.

The chain is built from TRBV30 and TRBJ2-1, with 16 bases identical to TRBD2. There are 15 residues in the CDR3. Per germline, CDR1 GTSNPN and CDR2 SVGIG (reference sequence). Germline trimming cut 1 base from V and 7 bases from J; bases unmatched to any gene: 1. The CDR3 coding sequence is TGTGCCTGGAGTGAGGGACTAGCGGGGGGGAATGAGCAGTTCTTC. Translated: CAWSEGLAGGNEQFF. The whole variable domain, filled in from reference TRBV30 and TRBJ2-1, reads SQTIHQWPATLVQPVGSPLSLECTVEGTSNPNLYWYRQAAGRGLQLLFYSVGIGQISSEVPQNLSASRPQDRQFILSSKKLLLSDSGFYLCAWSEGLAGGNEQFFGPGTRLTVL.

This clonotype was detected only a few times. The chain joins TRBV4-1 to TRBJ2-7; D remains ambiguous. The germline V and J ends were trimmed by 3 bases and 3 bases, with 6 bases remaining between them. CDR1 and CDR2 from the germline V gene are MGHRA and YSYEKL. CDR3 length: 12 residues. CDR3 loop: CASSHDGYEQYF. The DNA of the CDR3 is TGCGCCAGCAGCCACGACGGCTACGAGCAGTACTTC.

The chain uses TRBV25-1 and TRBJ1-1; 7 bases match TRBD1. The CDR3 has 12 residues. The germline V gene has CDR1 MGHDK and CDR2 SYGVNS. After removal of 7 bases from V and 10 bases from J, the junction contained 9 bases not matched to a gene. The DNA of the CDR3 is TGTGCCAGCACAGCAGGTGCAGGGGGAGCTTTCTTT. Encoded protein: CASTAGAGGAFF.

The rearrangement joins TRBV19 to TRBJ1-1; D may be TRBD1 (6 bases). V gave up 11 bases and J gave up 1 base, with 14 bases separating them. The germline V gene has CDR1 LNHDA and CDR2 SQIVND (reference sequence). The CDR3 length is 13 residues. The CDR3 spells CASRRGANTEAFF. CDR3 DNA sequence: TGTGCCTCAAGACGGGGGGCGAACACTGAAGCTTTCTTT. The full variable domain, with the rest looked up from reference TRBV19 and TRBJ1-1, is DGGITQSPKYLFRKEGQNVTLSCEQNLNHDAMYWYRQDPGQGLRLIYYSQIVNDFQKGDIAEGYSVSREKKESFPLTVTSAQKNPTAFYLCASRRGANTEAFFGQGTRLTVV.

The chain joins TRBV7-6 to TRBJ2-1, with TRBD2 identical over 7 bases. The CDR3 loop spans 12 amino acids. V lost 7 bases, J lost 10 bases, and 7 bases stayed unmatched. Germline V gene data show CDR1 as SGHVS and CDR2 as FNYEAQ. CDR3 sequence: CASTPGGGEQFF. In DNA, the CDR3 is TGTGCCAGCACCCCCGGGGGAGGGGAGCAGTTCTTC. The variable domain in full, with the rest retrieved from reference TRBV7-6 and TRBJ2-1, is GAGVSQSPRYKVTKRGQDVALRCDPISGHVSLYWYRQALGQGPEFLTYFNYEAQQDKSGLPNDRFSAERPEGSISTLTIQRTEQRDSAMYRCASTPGGGEQFFGPGTRLTVL.

This clonotype was observed a few times. This rearrangement joins TRBV19 to TRBJ1-2; TRBD1 aligns across 8 bases. Germline loops: CDR1 LNHDA, CDR2 SQIVND (reference sequence). The CDR3 is 14 amino acids. Losses at the gene ends were 3 bases for V and 5 bases for J; bases not matched to a gene: 5. The CDR3, as DNA: TGTGCCAGTAGTATGACAGGGGCTTGGTATGGCTACACCTTC. This translates into CASSMTGAWYGYTF.

The V gene is TRBV29-1, the J gene TRBJ2-4; 11 bases line up with TRBD1. There are 16 residues in the CDR3. The V segment lost 1 base and the J segment 13 bases; nucleotides outside the gene matches: 15. Germline assignment: CDR1 SQVTM and CDR2 ANQGSEA. The CDR3 reads CSVEGWTGGIPYEQYF. For the CDR3, the DNA is TGCAGCGTTGAAGGGTGGACAGGGGGCATCCCCTATGAGCAGTACTTC. Based on the CDR3 plus reference TRBV29-1 and TRBJ2-4, the full variable domain is SAVISQKPSRDICQRGTSLTIQCQVDSQVTMMFWYRQQPGQSLTLIATANQGSEATYESGFVIDKFPISRPNLTFSTLTVSNMSPEDSSIYLCSVEGWTGGIPYEQYFGAGTRLSVL.

This clonotype has ten or more counts. The V call is TRBV20-1, the J call TRBJ2-1; D tentatively reads TRBD1 or TRBD2 (5 bases each). Germline V gene lookup returns CDR1 DFQATT and CDR2 SNEGSKA (reference sequence). Trimming cost V 2 bases and J 5 bases, with 13 bases left between them. The length of the CDR3 is 14 residues. As DNA, the CDR3 is TGCAGTGCTAGAAGAGGGCAGGGAGACAATGAGCAGTTCTTC. Amino acids: CSARRGQGDNEQFF.

Turning to this clonotype: This may arise from a read error, as a much more abundant clone is one base away. The chain carries TRBV5-1 and TRBJ2-5; 10 bases are shared with TRBD1. CDR1 and CDR2 from the germline V gene are SGHRS and YFSETQ. V was clipped by 9 bases and J by 1 base; unmatched bases: 12. The CDR3 consists of 16 residues. The DNA of the CDR3 is TGCGCCACCTTCCCGGGGACAGGGGATCTCCAAGAGACCCAGTACTTC. Encoded protein: CATFPGTGDLQETQYF.

The sample holds many counts of this clonotype. The rearrangement links TRBV15 to TRBJ2-7, with 9 bases lining up with TRBD1. Trimming took 2 bases from V and 3 from J; bases not matched to a gene: 2. From germline, CDR1 is LNHNV and CDR2 YYDKDF (reference sequence). This CDR3 region has 14 residues. CDR3 sequence: CATSRRDRDYEQYF. The CDR3 DNA is TGTGCCACCAGCAGAAGGGACAGGGACTACGAGCAGTACTTC.

The rearrangement links TRBV7-3 to TRBJ1-1, with D maybe TRBD1 (5 bases). Germline CDR1 SGHTA, CDR2 FQGTGA. V lost 4 bases and J 3 bases, leaving 9 bases between the germline ends. The CDR3 is 13 amino acids. The CDR3 region has the DNA TGTGCCAGCAGCTCCGGGACGGACACTGAAGCTTTCTTT. It specifies CASSSGTDTEAFF.

The chain combines TRBV6-2 or TRBV6-3 with TRBJ1-2, with TRBD1 as a possible D gene (6 bases). The CDR3 length is 14 residues. V lost 7 bases to trimming and J lost 3 bases, with 15 bases between them. Germline CDR1 MNHEY, CDR2 SVGEGT. DNA of the CDR3: TGTGCCAGCATAAGGAACAGGGACGACTATGGCTACACCTTC. This gives the protein CASIRNRDDYGYTF.

This clonotype has more than one count but fewer than ten. The chain combines TRBV28 with TRBJ2-1, with TRBD2 matching over 8 bases. Unmatched junction bases numbered 13, after V lost 5 bases and J lost 4 bases. The CDR3 is 17 residues long. Germline V gene sequence: CDR1 MDHEN, CDR2 SYDVKM. The CDR3 loop reads CASSPPVERGPYNEQFF. The CDR3 coding sequence is TGTGCCAGCAGTCCCCCCGTTGAGCGGGGGCCGTACAATGAGCAGTTCTTC.

In regard to this clonotype: This may be a read error: a much more frequent sequence differs by one nucleotide. This chain joins TRBV6-6 and TRBJ1-2, with 7 bases aligning to TRBD1. Germline CDR1 reads MNHNY; CDR2 reads SVGAGI (reference sequence). This CDR3 is built from 14 residues. The CDR3 region has the DNA TGTGCCGGCAGAACAACAGGGGTAATCTATGGCTACACCTTC. Protein sequence: CAGRTTGVIYGYTF.

This clonotype occurred a few times. The chain uses TRBV20-1 and TRBJ1-5; TRBD1 might be the D (6 bases). The CDR3 sequence is 15 residues long. V lost 5 bases and J lost 4, with 18 bases in between. CDR1 and CDR2 (germline): DFQATT, SNEGSKA (reference sequence). This CDR3 reads CSARQDSRANQPQHF. The CDR3 DNA is TGCAGTGCTCGTCAGGACAGTAGAGCTAATCAGCCCCAGCATTTT.

Worth noting for this clonotype: One end of the junction does not line up with germline, which may come from a read error. The chain carries TRBV28 and TRBJ2-5, with 12 bases identical to TRBD2. This CDR3 comprises 16 residues. Per germline, CDR1 MDHEN and CDR2 SYDVKM. CDR3 in amino acids: CASGFASGGALGTQYF. As DNA, the CDR3 is TGTGCCAGCGGTTTCGCTAGCGGGGGGGCCTTAGGGACCCAGTACTTC.

The CDR3 reads CASSQTQTNYGYTF. DNA of the CDR3: TGTGCCAGCAGCCAAACCCAGACTAACTATGGCTACACCTTC. This sequence joins TRBV3-1 and TRBJ1-2; D is unclear. Germline CDR1 is LGHDT and CDR2 is YNNKEL (reference sequence). V gave up 2 bases and J gave up 0 bases, with 7 bases separating them. This CDR3 region has 14 residues.

There are many counts of this clonotype. CDR3 in amino acids: CASSPDLDIQYF. In nucleotides, the CDR3 is TGTGCCAGCAGCCCCGACTTGGACATTCAGTACTTC. The chain recombines TRBV2 with TRBJ2-4; D ambiguous. Germline CDR1 is SNHLY and CDR2 is FYNNEI. The CDR3 covers 12 residues. Trimming took off 6 bases at V and 8 bases at J, with 11 bases between the two ends.